The entry below describes one T cell receptor beta chain. Looked up from germline, CDR1 is SGHRS and CDR2 is YFSETQ. This CDR3 is 16 amino acids long. V trimming: 4 bases; J trimming: 5 bases; junction bases outside the gene matches: 10. This specimen belongs to a study of T cell responses to AZD1222 COVID-19 vaccine. Data came from immunoSEQ multiplex PCR; TCRdb stores just in-frame clones and leaves some out. The sample lists about 100,000 clones; roughly 89% were seen once. Here the sequenced sample was peripheral blood, taken on day 0 of AZD1222 vaccination. The receptor was isolated from an adult in good health. The rearrangement joins TRBV5-1 to TRBJ1-1; TRBD1 aligns across 11 bases. The DNA for the CDR3 is TGCGCCAGCAGCCGGGGACAGGGGGTGATAAATACTGAAGCTTTCTTT. Translation gives CASSRGQGVINTEAFF.